Listed here are 26 T cell receptor beta chains from one sample, sequenced in a study of radiation and T cells in renal cell carcinoma. Specified time point: baseline pretreatment blood. Treatment denoted: 15 Gy SBRT to primary tumor, nephrectomy 4 weeks later. The repertoire was sequenced with immunoSEQ multiplex PCR; TCRdb's copy has only in-frame clones and lacks some. The repertoire consists of under 25,000 clones, with nearly 80% occurring once and the leading ten covering roughly 37%. Sequencing was performed on blood, taken from a patient whose treatment included radiotherapy and nephrectomy. The receptors originated from a man in his fifties or sixties with renal cell carcinoma.

This chain links TRBV7-3 with TRBJ1-1, with D possibly being TRBD1 (6 bases). V was pared by 6 bases and J by 1 base, with 9 bases between. Germline loops: CDR1 SGHTA, CDR2 FQGTGA. CDR3 size: 13 residues. CDR3 nucleotides: TGTGCCAGCAGTGGACAGCCGAACACTGAAGCTTTCTTT. Protein: CASSGQPNTEAFF. The complete variable domain, with remaining parts taken from reference TRBV7-3 and TRBJ1-1, reads GAGVSQTPSNKVTEKGKYVELRCDPISGHTALYWYRQSLGQGPEFLIYFQGTGAADDSGLPNDRFFAVRPEGSVSTLKIQRTERGDSAVYLCASSGQPNTEAFFGQGTRLTVV.

The chain has TRBV18 and TRBJ2-3, with 7 positions matching TRBD1. The J segment lost 2 bases and the V segment lost 4 bases, leaving 3 bases of the junction unmatched. The CDR3 sequence is 14 residues long. CDR1 is KGHSH, CDR2 LQKENI, per germline. CDR3 in amino acids: CASSQQGFTDTQYF. The CDR3 region has the DNA TGTGCCAGCTCACAACAGGGGTTCACAGATACGCAGTATTTT.

The chain employs TRBV19 and TRBJ1-2; 8 bases match TRBD1. CDR1 and CDR2 (germline): LNHDA, SQIVND (reference sequence). V shed 10 bases and J 8 bases; nucleotides not matched to a gene: 12. The CDR3 loop spans 13 amino acids. The DNA for the CDR3 is TGTGCCATCCCAACTAACAGGGGGGGAGGCTACACCTTC. Translation gives CAIPTNRGGGYTF.

The chain recombines TRBV7-8 with TRBJ1-2; no clear D. The CDR3 contains 13 residues. Germline V gives CDR1 SGHVS, CDR2 FQNEAQ. V lost 3 bases, J lost 4 bases, and 9 bases lay in between. The CDR3 here is CASSFGGAYGYTF. The CDR3, as DNA: TGTGCCAGCAGCTTCGGAGGTGCCTATGGCTACACCTTC. Combining the CDR3 with reference TRBV7-8 and TRBJ1-2 gives the whole variable domain GAGVSQSPRYKVAKRGQDVALRCDPISGHVSLFWYQQALGQGPEFLTYFQNEAQLDKSGLPSDRFFAERPEGSVSTLKIQRTQQEDSAVYLCASSFGGAYGYTFGSGTRLTVV.

This chain uses TRBV7-1 with TRBJ2-1, with 7 bases that match TRBD2. TRBV7-1 is treated as an ORF (open reading frame) with a function not yet certain. The trim removed 3 bases at V and 8 bases at J, leaving 10 bases unmatched. This CDR3 spans 15 amino acids. CDR3 in amino acids: CASSSPRGSSDEQFF. In DNA, the CDR3 is TGTGCCAGCAGCTCCCCCCGCGGGAGCAGCGATGAGCAGTTCTTC.

The rearrangement joins TRBV7-2 to TRBJ2-3; TRBD2 matches at 9 bases. This CDR3 has 16 residues. CDR1 and CDR2 from the germline V gene are SGHTA and FQGNSA. The V gene end was trimmed by 1 base and the J gene end by 5 bases; junction bases not matched to a gene: 7. The DNA of the CDR3 is TGTGCCAGCAGCTTAGTGGCTAGCGGGGCCCTAGATACGCAGTATTTT. As protein: CASSLVASGALDTQYF.

V usage is TRBV5-1 and J usage is TRBJ2-3, with a weak D call TRBD1 (6 bases). Per the germline V gene, CDR1 is SGHRS and CDR2 is YFSETQ. This CDR3 is built from 16 residues. V lost 4 bases, J lost 4 bases, and 19 bases lay in between. The CDR3 bases are TGCGCCAGCAGCCTCATTGAGTTCAGGGGCCCAGATACGCAGTATTTT. Its translation is CASSLIEFRGPDTQYF.

The genes are TRBV5-1 and TRBJ2-3; 10 positions match TRBD2. Germline CDR1 is SGHRS and CDR2 is YFSETQ. This CDR3 has 16 amino acids. V lost 4 bases, J lost 1 base, and 6 bases stayed unmatched. CDR3 sequence (DNA): TGCGCCAGCAGCACCCGACTAGCGGGTCGCACAGATACGCAGTATTTT. Its protein product is CASSTRLAGRTDTQYF.

The chain links TRBV25-1 to TRBJ1-2, with 10 positions matching TRBD1. CDR3 length: 16 residues. Germline-derived CDR1 and CDR2 are MGHDK and SYGVNS. V shed 3 bases, J shed 5 bases, and the junction held 9 bases outside the gene matches. CDR3 loop: CASSEPGTGVGYGYTF. The CDR3 DNA follows: TGTGCCAGCAGTGAGCCCGGGACAGGGGTTGGATATGGCTACACCTTC.

The genes are TRBV5-1 and TRBJ2-5, with D uncertain. Germline V gives CDR1 SGHRS, CDR2 YFSETQ. The ends were cut back, 6 bases at V and 4 bases at J, with 16 bases in the middle. This CDR3 has 14 amino acids. CDR3 DNA: TGCGCCAGCATGGCTTTCCGGGTTTCAGAGACCCAGTACTTC. Translated: CASMAFRVSETQYF.

This clone was counted a few times. This chain links TRBV29-1 with TRBJ2-7; 8 bases map to TRBD1. The CDR3 is 15 residues long. The J segment lost 4 bases and the V segment lost 4 bases, leaving 12 bases of the junction unmatched. Germline V lookup: CDR1 SQVTM, CDR2 ANQGSEA. CDR3 DNA sequence: TGCAGCGTTGTTGGGACAGGTTCCCTTCAGTACGAGCAGTACTTC. Translating gives CSVVGTGSLQYEQYF.

The V gene is TRBV19, the J gene TRBJ1-2; unclear D gene. The CDR3 is made up of 17 amino acids. The ends were cut back, 7 bases at V and 5 bases at J, with 26 bases in the middle. The germline V gene encodes CDR1 LNHDA and CDR2 SQIVND (reference sequence). The CDR3 loop reads CASTLLSGGRMRYGYTF. As DNA, the CDR3 is TGTGCCAGTACCCTCCTCTCGGGTGGCAGGATGAGATATGGCTACACCTTC.

V is TRBV5-1 and J is TRBJ2-6; D is undetermined. CDR3 size: 15 residues. Looked up from germline, CDR1 is SGHRS and CDR2 is YFSETQ. V was cut by 2 bases and J by 0 bases, with 6 bases left in between. CDR3 amino acids: CASSLSFSGANVLTF. The CDR3 nucleotides are TGCGCCAGCAGCTTATCGTTCTCTGGGGCCAACGTCCTGACTTTC.

CDR3 sequence: CASSYSGQAYTGELFF. Here the CDR3 DNA reads TGTGCCAGCAGTTACTCGGGTCAGGCCTACACCGGGGAGCTGTTTTTT. The chain recombines TRBV6-5 with TRBJ2-2, with D unresolved. CDR3 size: 16 residues. Germline CDR1 is MNHEY and CDR2 is SVGAGI. The germline V and J ends were trimmed by 0 bases and 3 bases, with 11 bases remaining between them.

This chain joins TRBV7-9 and TRBJ2-2, with 15 bases fitting TRBD2. The CDR3 covers 18 residues. CDR1 and CDR2 from the germline V gene are SEHNR and FQNEAQ (reference sequence). J was trimmed by 6 bases and V by 7 bases; bases with no gene match: 12. For the CDR3, the DNA is TGTGCCAGCACTCATACGGGACTAGCGGGAGGTGTGGCCGGGGAGCTGTTTTTT. This sequence encodes CASTHTGLAGGVAGELFF.

The chain has TRBV9 and TRBJ1-1; D not resolved. Germline V gives CDR1 SGDLS, CDR2 YYNGEE. The CDR3 contains 13 residues. V lost 4 bases and J 11 bases, leaving 18 bases between the germline ends. The chain's CDR3 is CASSRTAPGWAFF. DNA of the CDR3: TGTGCCAGCAGCAGGACTGCCCCGGGGTGGGCTTTCTTT.

In its sample, this clone ranks as medium-sized. The chain has TRBV7-2 and TRBJ2-7; D might be TRBD1 or TRBD2, each matching 5 bases. Germline V CDR1 and CDR2: SGHTA, FQGNSA. V lost 3 bases and J lost 5, with 11 bases in between. The CDR3 covers 13 residues. Written as DNA, the CDR3 is TGTGCCAGCAGCTTCGGCAGGGACCACGAGCAGTACTTC. It codes for CASSFGRDHEQYF. The full variable domain, completed using reference TRBV7-2 and TRBJ2-7, is GAGVSQSPSNKVTEKGKDVELRCDPISGHTALYWYRQSLGQGLEFLIYFQGNSAPDKSGLPSDRFSAERTGGSVSTLTIQRTQQEDSAVYLCASSFGRDHEQYFGPGTRLTVT.

V usage is TRBV27 and J usage is TRBJ2-7, with D possibly TRBD2 on 5 matching bases. CDR1 and CDR2 (germline): MNHEY, SMNVEV (reference sequence). The CDR3 loop spans 13 amino acids. The V end was cut by 10 bases, the J end by 7 bases, with 20 bases between. Written as DNA, the CDR3 is TGTGCCACCCACGCTAGCATGGGGTCGGAGCAGTACTTC. Its translation is CATHASMGSEQYF.

This rearrangement joins TRBV5-4 to TRBJ2-1, with 8 bases aligning to TRBD1. CDR3 length equals 14 residues. J gave up 7 bases and V 0 bases, and 3 bases lay outside the gene matches. Per the germline V gene, CDR1 is SGHNT and CDR2 is YYREEE (reference sequence). DNA of the CDR3: TGTGCCAGCAGCTTGGACAGGGGGAGGAATGAGCAGTTCTTC. As protein: CASSLDRGRNEQFF.

This sequence joins TRBV9 and TRBJ2-1; 13 bases are a match to TRBD2. Looked up from germline, CDR1 is SGDLS and CDR2 is YYNGEE. The V segment lost 3 bases and the J segment 4 bases; nucleotides outside the gene matches: 7. The CDR3 has 17 residues. As DNA, the CDR3 is TGTGCCAGCAGCGCCTACCTGACTAGCGGGGGGTACAATGAGCAGTTCTTC. Its protein product is CASSAYLTSGGYNEQFF.

The V gene is TRBV4-3, the J gene TRBJ1-4; 12 nucleotides match TRBD1. The trim removed 4 bases at V and 7 bases at J, leaving 4 bases unmatched. This CDR3 is 15 amino acids long. CDR1 and CDR2 from the germline V gene are LGHNA and YSLEER. CDR3 region: CASSRGTGGGEKLFF. CDR3 nucleotides: TGCGCCAGCAGCCGAGGGACAGGGGGCGGTGAAAAACTGTTTTTT.

Points on this clone: The germline gene is not matched at one end of the junction; a read error may be the cause. The rearrangement joins TRBV9 to TRBJ2-2; unclear D gene. The CDR3 is made up of 12 amino acids. CDR1 is SGDLS and CDR2 is YYNGEE in the germline V gene. CDR3 bases: TGTGCCAGCAAATCGAACGCCGGGGAGCTGTTTTTT. This gives the protein CASKSNAGELFF.

The rearrangement joins TRBV5-8 to TRBJ2-1; D is perhaps TRBD1 (5 bases). Per the germline V gene, CDR1 is SGHTS and CDR2 is YDEGEE. This CDR3 contains 16 residues. The V end was cut by 0 bases, the J end by 8 bases, with 18 bases between. The CDR3 nucleotides are TGTGCCAGCAGCTTGGGCAGGGTAATGAATTTCTATGAGCAGTTCTTC. Residues: CASSLGRVMNFYEQFF.

J is TRBJ2-1 and V is TRBV7-2; 9 bases map to TRBD2. With V trimmed by 7 bases and J by 6 bases, 1 base remained unmatched. The CDR3 loop spans 12 amino acids. Germline V lookup: CDR1 SGHTA, CDR2 FQGNSA. The CDR3 reads CASTLAGNEQFF. The CDR3 region has the DNA TGTGCCAGCACACTAGCGGGCAATGAGCAGTTCTTC.

V is TRBV9 and J is TRBJ2-1; 9 bases match TRBD1. Germline CDR1 SGDLS, CDR2 YYNGEE. The CDR3 is 15 residues long. Unmatched junction bases numbered 4, after V lost 4 bases and J lost 2 bases. The CDR3 reads CASSYRTGAYNEQFF. The CDR3 bases are TGTGCCAGCAGCTACCGGACAGGGGCCTACAATGAGCAGTTCTTC.

The chain employs TRBV11-2 and TRBJ2-3; 12 bases line up with TRBD2. The germline CDR1 and CDR2 sequences are SGHAT and FQNNGV. V lost 6 bases, J lost 2 bases, and 6 bases stayed unmatched. The CDR3 runs 16 residues. The CDR3 sequence is CASSSGLAGITDTQYF. DNA of the CDR3: TGTGCCAGCAGTTCCGGACTAGCGGGGATCACAGATACGCAGTATTTT.